The 7 T cell receptor beta chains below come from one sample, sequenced in a study of T-cell memory formation after mild COVID-19. TCRdb reprocessed the 5' RACE reads with MiXCR, giving one entry per CDR3 protein. The sample yields a few hundred thousand distinct CDR3 sequences, about 16% seen once. The sample taken for sequencing was PBMCs or a T cell subset sorted from them (not recorded which). Receptor source: a man aged 18 to 30 who had mild COVID-19 (a few samples of this study predate the infection). Cell type and time point are not known.

The V call is TRBV3-1, the J call TRBJ2-5; the D gene is possibly TRBD1 (6 bases). Germline loops: CDR1 LGHDT, CDR2 YNNKEL (reference sequence). Between the trimmed V and J ends, which lost 3 bases and 4 bases, there was a span of 9 bases. The CDR3 is made up of 13 amino acids. The CDR3 reads CASSQLGGETQYF. The DNA for the CDR3 is TGTGCCAGCAGCCAGCTAGGGGGAGAGACCCAGTACTTC.

Ten or more counts support this clonotype. The chain links TRBV12-5 to TRBJ2-1, with TRBD1 matching over 7 bases. V lost 6 bases to trimming and J lost 7 bases; unmatched junction nucleotides: 6. This CDR3 region has 13 residues. CDR1 is LGHNT, CDR2 FRNRAP, per germline. In DNA, the CDR3 is TGTGCTAGTGGCTCAGGGGGTGGGAATGAGCAGTTCTTC. Protein product: CASGSGGGNEQFF.

This clonotype has more than one count but fewer than ten. The rearrangement joins TRBV28 to TRBJ2-3, with D maybe TRBD1 (6 bases). Germline values: CDR1 MDHEN, CDR2 SYDVKM. V dropped 6 bases and J dropped 2 bases, with 12 bases sitting between them. This CDR3 spans 14 amino acids. The chain's CDR3 is CASSSGQNTDTQYF. Written as DNA, the CDR3 is TGTGCCAGCAGCTCCGGACAGAACACAGATACGCAGTATTTT.

This clonotype came up a few times. The chain employs TRBV7-8 and TRBJ2-3; D is possibly TRBD1 (5 bases). Trimming removed 4 bases from V and 1 base from J, with 12 bases in between. The length of the CDR3 is 15 residues. The germline V gene encodes CDR1 SGHVS and CDR2 FQNEAQ. CDR3 residues: CASSYQGGGTDTQYF. The CDR3, as DNA: TGTGCCAGCAGCTACCAGGGCGGTGGCACAGATACGCAGTATTTT.

This clonotype was seen only a few times. The chain has TRBV20-1 and TRBJ2-7; a possible D gene is TRBD1 (6 bases). This CDR3 has 14 residues. V lost 1 base and J 3 bases, leaving 13 bases between the germline ends. Germline V gene data show CDR1 as DFQATT and CDR2 as SNEGSKA (reference sequence). CDR3 DNA: TGCAGTGCTAGAGGAGGACAGTTCTTCTACGAGCAGTACTTC. Translating it yields CSARGGQFFYEQYF.

This clonotype came up many times. The chain combines TRBV7-9 with TRBJ2-1; a possible D gene is TRBD2 (5 bases). Germline V gene sequence: CDR1 SEHNR, CDR2 FQNEAQ (reference sequence). The CDR3 loop spans 13 amino acids. V was clipped by 0 bases and J by 7 bases, with 7 bases between them. The CDR3 DNA follows: TGTGCCAGCAGCTTAGCTCGGGGAAATGAGCAGTTCTTC. Its protein is CASSLARGNEQFF.

The CDR3 DNA follows: TGTGCCAGTAGCCCCCGGGACTACCAACAAGAGACCCAGTACTTC. Translating it yields CASSPRDYQQETQYF. The J gene is TRBJ2-5, the V gene TRBV19, with 7 bases aligning to TRBD2. Germline CDR1 is LNHDA and CDR2 is SQIVND (reference sequence). Losses at the gene ends were 6 bases for V and 2 bases for J; bases not matched to a gene: 9. The CDR3 covers 15 residues.